This TCR beta chain derives from a study of shared clonotypes between healthy human individuals. Overall study findings and caveats: Naive CD4 clonotypes were shared across a handful of donors at around 5.4%. Clonotypes which were not shared had lower generation probabilities than clonotypes that all four donors shared.

CD45RO-negative cells were positively selected for CCR7, leaving out terminally differentiated effector memory CD45RA+ cells. For this clone: Its antigen is currently unknown.

Genomic DNA (from each subset) was split evenly across several immunoSEQ plates. Clones were read by immunoSEQ multiplex PCR, and TCRdb kept only the in-frame ones, dropping some. Of hundreds of thousands of clones in the sample, about 96% are singletons; the top ten hold 0.095% to 0.13%. The CDR3 has 15 residues. Germline V gene sequence: CDR1 GTSNPN, CDR2 SVGIG (reference sequence). V lost 0 bases, J lost 0 bases, and 8 bases lay in between. V and J are TRBV30 and TRBJ1-4; no reliable D call. Input material: naive CD8+ T cells sorted from blood. The clonotype was recovered from a woman aged 30 to 39 in good health. The chain's CDR3 is CAWSVTAATNEKLFF. Here the CDR3 DNA reads TGTGCCTGGAGTGTAACAGCGGCAACTAATGAAAAACTGTTTTTT.